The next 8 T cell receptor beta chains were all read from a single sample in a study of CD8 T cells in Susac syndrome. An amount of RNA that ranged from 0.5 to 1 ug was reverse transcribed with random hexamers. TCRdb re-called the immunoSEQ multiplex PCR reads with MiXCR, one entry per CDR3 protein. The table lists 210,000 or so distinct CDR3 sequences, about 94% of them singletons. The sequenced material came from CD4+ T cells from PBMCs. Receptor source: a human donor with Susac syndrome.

The CDR3 region is CASSQPTGGREKLFF. The CDR3 DNA reads TGTGCCAGCAGCCAACCCACAGGGGGCCGGGAAAAACTGTTTTTT. The V gene is TRBV7-9, the J gene TRBJ1-4; 9 bases align to TRBD1. CDR1 and CDR2 (germline): SEHNR, FQNEAQ (reference sequence). This CDR3 has 15 residues. J was trimmed by 8 bases and V by 5 bases; bases with no gene match: 9.

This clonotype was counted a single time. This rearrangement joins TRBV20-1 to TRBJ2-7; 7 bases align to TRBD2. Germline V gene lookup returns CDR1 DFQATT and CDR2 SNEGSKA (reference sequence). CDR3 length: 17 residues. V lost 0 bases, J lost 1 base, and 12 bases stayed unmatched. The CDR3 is CSARDLSRGDVSYEQYF. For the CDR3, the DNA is TGCAGTGCTAGAGATCTCTCACGGGGGGATGTTTCCTACGAGCAGTACTTC.

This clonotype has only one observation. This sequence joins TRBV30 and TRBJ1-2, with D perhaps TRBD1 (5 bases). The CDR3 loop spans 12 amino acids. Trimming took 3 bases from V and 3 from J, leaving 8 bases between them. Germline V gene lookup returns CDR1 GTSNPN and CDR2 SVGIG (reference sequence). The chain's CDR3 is CAWRQDDYGYTF. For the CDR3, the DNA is TGTGCCTGGAGACAGGACGACTATGGCTACACCTTC.

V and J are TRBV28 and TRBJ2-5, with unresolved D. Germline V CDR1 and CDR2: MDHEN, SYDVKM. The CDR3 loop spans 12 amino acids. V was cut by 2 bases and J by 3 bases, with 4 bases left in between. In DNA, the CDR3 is TGTGCCAGCAGTTTAGTAGAAGAGACCCAGTACTTC. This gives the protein CASSLVEETQYF.

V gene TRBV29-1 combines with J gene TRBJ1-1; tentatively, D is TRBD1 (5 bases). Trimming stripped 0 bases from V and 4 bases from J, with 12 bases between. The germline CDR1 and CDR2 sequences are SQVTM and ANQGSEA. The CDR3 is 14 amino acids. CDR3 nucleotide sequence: TGCAGCGTTGAAGATCCCAGGGTCCGCACTGAAGCTTTCTTT. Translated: CSVEDPRVRTEAFF.

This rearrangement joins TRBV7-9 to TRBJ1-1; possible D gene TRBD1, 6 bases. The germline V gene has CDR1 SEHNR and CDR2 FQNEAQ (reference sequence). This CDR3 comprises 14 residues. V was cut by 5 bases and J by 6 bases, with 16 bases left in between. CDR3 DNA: TGTGCCAGCAGCCTGAAGGGGGGACGGGCTGAAGCTTTCTTT. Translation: CASSLKGGRAEAFF.

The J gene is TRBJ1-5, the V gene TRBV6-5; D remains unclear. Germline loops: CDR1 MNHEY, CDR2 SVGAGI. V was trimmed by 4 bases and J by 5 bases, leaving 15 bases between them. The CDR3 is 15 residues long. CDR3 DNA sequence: TGTGCCAGCAGTTTAAGCCCTCATCCCGATCAGCCCCAGCATTTT. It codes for CASSLSPHPDQPQHF.

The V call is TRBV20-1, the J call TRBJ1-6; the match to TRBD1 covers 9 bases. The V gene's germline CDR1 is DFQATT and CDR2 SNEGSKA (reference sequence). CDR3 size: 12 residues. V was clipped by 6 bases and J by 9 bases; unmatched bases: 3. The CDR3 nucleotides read TGCAGTGCAAAGGGACAGGGTTCACCCCTCCACTTT. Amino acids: CSAKGQGSPLHF.